The sequence of this T cell receptor (beta chain) was determined in a study of blood T cell repertoires in COVID-19. The method was immunoSEQ multiplex PCR; TCRdb's version includes in-frame clones alone and lacks a portion of them. The top ten clones hold 6.2% of a sample with over 150,000 clones, more than 80% of them seen once. This clone came up a few times. This CDR3 has 17 residues. Sequences were obtained from PBMCs or T cells enriched from blood (not recorded which). The origin of this receptor is a man in his forties who had recovered from COVID-19. The rearrangement links TRBV12-1 to TRBJ1-1. TRBV12-1 is shown as a pseudogene. The CDR3 spells CASSFEAAKLSNTEAFF. CDR3 in DNA: TGTGCCAGCAGCTTTGAGGCAGCTAAACTATCAAACACTGAAGCTTTCTTT.